These 27 T cell receptor beta chains came from one sample sequenced in a study of blood T cell repertoires in COVID-19. TCRdb's copy holds only in-frame clones and misses some; the assay was immunoSEQ multiplex PCR. The sample includes about 200,000 clones, over 85% of them seen just once. Sequenced input: PBMCs or T cells enriched from blood (not recorded which). Source of these receptors: a woman aged 30 to 39 with acute COVID-19.

This clone was recorded a few times. The chain is built from TRBV30 and TRBJ1-1; possible D gene TRBD1, 5 bases. Per the germline V gene, CDR1 is GTSNPN and CDR2 is SVGIG (reference sequence). This CDR3 has 11 amino acids. V lost 4 bases and J lost 10, with 13 bases in between. This chain's CDR3 is CAWIGAGIAFF. CDR3 sequence (DNA): TGTGCCTGGATAGGCGCAGGGATAGCTTTCTTT.

The CDR3 protein is CASSQWETGQSSYNSPLHF. In nucleotides, the CDR3 is TGCGCCAGCAGTCAATGGGAGACAGGACAGAGCTCCTATAATTCACCCCTCCACTTT. The rearrangement uses TRBV23-1 and TRBJ1-6; D may be TRBD1 (6 bases). TRBV23-1 is known as an ORF, though its function is uncertain. This CDR3 has 19 amino acids. V was pared by 1 base and J by 0 bases, with 16 bases between.

The chain recombines TRBV5-1 with TRBJ2-4, with TRBD1 as a possible D gene (6 bases). Trimming removed 2 bases from V and 1 base from J, with 13 bases in between. Germline-derived CDR1 and CDR2 are SGHRS and YFSETQ. CDR3 length: 16 residues. This chain's CDR3 is CASSLPRDTAKNIQYF. CDR3 DNA sequence: TGCGCCAGCAGCTTACCCCGGGACACTGCCAAAAACATTCAGTACTTC. Using reference TRBV5-1 and TRBJ2-4 for the parts outside the CDR3, the full variable domain is KAGVTQTPRYLIKTRGQQVTLSCSPISGHRSVSWYQQTPGQGLQFLFEYFSETQRNKGNFPGRFSGRQFSNSRSEMNVSTLELGDSALYLCASSLPRDTAKNIQYFGAGTRLSVL.

This chain connects TRBV24-1 to TRBJ1-1; 8 nucleotides agree with TRBD1. Germline CDR1 KGHDR, CDR2 SFDVKD. The trim removed 4 bases at V and 1 base at J, leaving 4 bases unmatched. The CDR3 loop spans 15 amino acids. The CDR3 coding sequence is TGTGCCACCAGTGACTCCGGGACAGGGAACACTGAAGCTTTCTTT. Protein: CATSDSGTGNTEAFF.

The V and J genes are TRBV7-9 and TRBJ1-4; D is unresolved. The CDR3 runs to 16 residues. In germline, CDR1 is SEHNR, CDR2 FQNEAQ (reference sequence). The V end lost 5 bases, the J end lost 8 bases, and 21 bases lay between the germline ends. The CDR3 coding sequence is TGTGCCAGCAGCCCCACGACTATTCCTTGGGAAGAAAAACTGTTTTTT. Its translation is CASSPTTIPWEEKLFF.

The chain employs TRBV6-5 and TRBJ1-1; D gene uncertain. V lost 0 bases, J lost 4 bases, and 6 bases lay in between. This CDR3 is 13 amino acids long. From germline, CDR1 is MNHEY and CDR2 SVGAGI. The CDR3 reads CASSYSDSTEAFF. Written as DNA, the CDR3 is TGTGCCAGCAGTTACTCGGACTCCACTGAAGCTTTCTTT.

This clone was counted between two and nine times. In DNA, the CDR3 is TGTGCCAGTAGGCCCAGGGACCGGGGGGAGACGAACACTGAAGCTTTCTTT. It yields the protein CASRPRDRGETNTEAFF. V and J are TRBV19 and TRBJ1-1, with D perhaps TRBD1 (5 bases). V was pared by 6 bases and J by 1 base, with 21 bases between. Germline CDR1 is LNHDA and CDR2 is SQIVND (reference sequence). The CDR3 is 17 amino acids.

The J gene is TRBJ1-2, the V gene TRBV11-2; D is unresolved. The length of the CDR3 is 13 residues. Trimming removed 5 bases at V and 3 bases at J, with 10 bases between. Germline V CDR1 and CDR2: SGHAT, FQNNGV. CDR3 DNA sequence: TGTGCCAGCAGCCCCGACCGGGACTATGGCTACACCTTC. It is translated as CASSPDRDYGYTF.

The chain joins TRBV12-3 or TRBV12-4 to TRBJ1-2; 8 bases match TRBD1. Trimming removed 6 bases from V and 7 bases from J; junction bases left unmatched: 7. The CDR3 contains 13 residues. CDR3 sequence: CASSPGQGAGYTF. Here the CDR3 DNA reads TGTGCCAGCAGCCCTGGACAGGGCGCTGGCTACACCTTC.

The rearrangement links TRBV7-8 to TRBJ1-2, with no clear D. The CDR3 loop spans 13 amino acids. The ends were cut back, 1 base at V and 8 bases at J, with 11 bases in the middle. CDR1 is SGHVS, CDR2 FQNEAQ, per germline. The CDR3 nucleotides read TGTGCCAGCAGCTTAGTTGCGGGCGAAGGCTACACCTTC. This translates into CASSLVAGEGYTF.

The chain employs TRBV18 and TRBJ1-5, with TRBD1 matching over 11 bases. V shed 4 bases and J 6 bases; nucleotides not matched to a gene: 8. From germline, CDR1 is KGHSH and CDR2 LQKENI. This CDR3 has 16 amino acids. The CDR3 spells CASSQTLDRGPQPQHF. The CDR3 DNA reads as TGTGCCAGCTCACAAACCCTGGACAGGGGGCCTCAGCCCCAGCATTTT.

The V and J genes are TRBV7-8 and TRBJ1-1, with D uncertain. This CDR3 comprises 14 residues. The germline V gene encodes CDR1 SGHVS and CDR2 FQNEAQ. V lost 2 bases and J 4 bases, leaving 11 bases between the germline ends. The CDR3: CASSLREAVTEAFF. The CDR3 DNA reads TGTGCCAGCAGCTTACGAGAGGCCGTCACTGAAGCTTTCTTT.

The chain combines TRBV7-9 with TRBJ1-6; tentative D call: TRBD1 (6 bases). The V gene lost 3 bases and the J gene lost 10 bases, with 13 bases spanning the gap. The germline gives CDR1 SEHNR, CDR2 FQNEAQ (reference sequence). This CDR3 is 14 amino acids long. This CDR3 reads CASSFGGVNSPLHF. CDR3 nucleotide sequence: TGTGCCAGCAGCTTTGGGGGCGTAAACTCACCCCTCCACTTT.

The chain employs TRBV27 and TRBJ1-6, with D possibly matching TRBD1 (6 bases). CDR3 size: 18 residues. Germline assignment: CDR1 MNHEY and CDR2 SMNVEV (reference sequence). The ends were cut back, 2 bases at V and 0 bases at J, with 14 bases in the middle. The CDR3: CASSLTAQGSSYNSPLHF. The CDR3 nucleotides are TGTGCCAGCAGTTTAACGGCGCAGGGGAGCTCCTATAATTCACCCCTCCACTTT.

The CDR3: CASSYQMNTGELFF. The DNA of the CDR3 is TGTGCCAGCAGTTATCAGATGAACACCGGGGAGCTGTTTTTT. This chain joins TRBV6-5 and TRBJ2-2, with no clear D. The ends were cut back, 3 bases at V and 1 base at J, with 6 bases in the middle. The CDR3 covers 14 residues. Germline V gene data show CDR1 as MNHEY and CDR2 as SVGAGI.

This clone is a singleton in its sample. This sequence joins TRBV6-5 and TRBJ1-4; D is unresolved. Germline-derived CDR1 and CDR2 are MNHEY and SVGAGI. Trimming took off 8 bases at V and 4 bases at J, with 11 bases between the two ends. This CDR3 comprises 13 residues. As DNA, the CDR3 is TGTGCCAGCGAGAGGGCTGGTAATGAAAAACTGTTTTTT. The encoded protein is CASERAGNEKLFF.

The V call is TRBV11-2, the J call TRBJ1-1; no reliable D call. Germline CDR1 SGHAT, CDR2 FQNNGV. Between the trimmed V and J ends, which lost 5 bases and 8 bases, there was a span of 12 bases. The CDR3 is made up of 12 amino acids. The CDR3 nucleotides read TGTGCCAGCAGCCTCGTGTCCGAGGAAGCTTTCTTT. It specifies CASSLVSEEAFF.

V usage is TRBV5-1 and J usage is TRBJ1-4; D not resolved. Germline values: CDR1 SGHRS, CDR2 YFSETQ. The ends were cut back, 0 bases at V and 4 bases at J, with 13 bases in the middle. This CDR3 comprises 16 residues. The CDR3 DNA is TGCGCCAGCAGCTTGGGTATCAGACGGGATAATGAAAAACTGTTTTTT. Translated: CASSLGIRRDNEKLFF.

V gene TRBV24-1 combines with J gene TRBJ2-5; tentatively, D is TRBD2 (6 bases). Germline V CDR1 and CDR2: KGHDR, SFDVKD. The CDR3 spans 13 residues. Between the trimmed V and J ends, which lost 9 bases and 4 bases, there was a span of 14 bases. CDR3 sequence reads: CATGPAGTETQYF. The CDR3, as DNA: TGTGCCACCGGTCCAGCGGGTACAGAGACCCAGTACTTC.

The J gene is TRBJ2-7, the V gene TRBV5-6, with a tentative D call TRBD2 (5 bases). CDR1 is SGHDT and CDR2 is YYEEEE in the germline V gene. Trimming took 3 bases from V and 6 from J, leaving 16 bases between them. This CDR3 is 14 amino acids long. The chain's CDR3 is CASSSGWGESEQYF. CDR3 bases: TGTGCCAGCAGCTCGGGATGGGGAGAAAGCGAGCAGTACTTC.

The chain links TRBV4-2 to TRBJ2-5; TRBD2 matches 7 bases. The germline gives CDR1 LGHNA, CDR2 YNFKEQ. V lost 0 bases to trimming and J lost 5 bases; unmatched junction nucleotides: 12. The CDR3 sequence is 17 residues long. The CDR3 nucleotides are TGTGCCAGCAGCCAAGAGCGGCTTGCCGGGGGGTGGGAGACCCAGTACTTC. Translating gives CASSQERLAGGWETQYF.

This clone occurred once. V gene TRBV5-4 combines with J gene TRBJ1-2, with D perhaps matching TRBD1 (6 bases). The germline V gene has CDR1 SGHNT and CDR2 YYREEE (reference sequence). Trimming stripped 2 bases from V and 4 bases from J, with 21 bases between. CDR3 length: 17 amino acids. The CDR3 protein is CASSFGGAAQRGYGYTF. The CDR3, as DNA: TGTGCCAGCAGCTTCGGGGGGGCAGCACAGCGGGGCTATGGCTACACCTTC.

This chain connects TRBV27 to TRBJ1-5; TRBD1 is a possible D gene (5 bases). Germline CDR1 and CDR2: MNHEY and SMNVEV (reference sequence). The CDR3 contains 16 residues. V shed 3 bases and J shed 3 bases, with 15 bases lying between them. CDR3 sequence: CASSFGADSLNQPQHF. The CDR3 DNA reads TGTGCCAGCAGTTTTGGAGCAGACAGTCTCAATCAGCCCCAGCATTTT.

The chain couples TRBV6-5 to TRBJ1-1, with a weak D call TRBD1 (6 bases). Trimming removed 3 bases at V and 4 bases at J, with 12 bases between. The CDR3 loop spans 14 amino acids. Looked up from germline, CDR1 is MNHEY and CDR2 is SVGAGI. The CDR3 loop reads CASSYHREGTEAFF. In DNA form, the CDR3 reads TGTGCCAGCAGTTATCACAGGGAGGGCACTGAAGCTTTCTTT.

This clone was seen just once. This chain joins TRBV4-3 and TRBJ2-7; tentative D call: TRBD2 (6 bases). The CDR3 has 14 residues. Between the trimmed V and J ends, which lost 3 bases and 6 bases, there was a span of 15 bases. CDR1 and CDR2 (germline): LGHNA, YSLEER. CDR3 amino acids: CASSHGAGFGEQYF. The CDR3 DNA reads as TGCGCCAGCAGCCACGGGGCGGGGTTCGGCGAGCAGTACTTC.

Here the CDR3 DNA reads TGCGCCAGCAGCCCGGGGGGACAGGGGTACTACGAGCAGTACTTC. It codes for CASSPGGQGYYEQYF. This chain links TRBV4-3 with TRBJ2-7; 10 bases are shared with TRBD1. CDR3 length equals 15 residues. The V gene's germline CDR1 is LGHNA and CDR2 YSLEER. Trimming at V came to 4 bases and at J to 3 bases, leaving 6 bases not matched to a gene.

The genes are TRBV10-3 and TRBJ1-6; no clear D. Germline V gene lookup returns CDR1 ENHRY and CDR2 SYGVKD. Between the trimmed V and J ends, which lost 6 bases and 3 bases, there was a span of 15 bases. The CDR3 contains 16 residues. The CDR3 sequence: CAIRRAVEGYNSPLHF. CDR3 nucleotides: TGTGCCATCAGGCGAGCGGTGGAAGGCTATAATTCACCCCTCCACTTT.